These T cell receptor beta chains were read from a single sample in a study of blood T cells in healthy people across ages. TCRdb analysed the 5' RACE reads with MiXCR anew, one entry per CDR3 protein. In the table there are around 1,000,000 distinct CDR3 sequences, roughly two fifths of which are singletons. The material sequenced was blood. The origin of the receptors is a man aged 18 to 35 in good health. Both conserved end residues are part of each CDR3. D genes are given only for firm matches.

V gene,J gene,D gene,CDR3 protein
TRBV30,TRBJ2-1,.,CAWSVQLVTYNEQFF
TRBV21-1,TRBJ2-3,.,CASSNGGIGKGQTTDTRYF
TRBV6-5,TRBJ2-1,.,CANKKRASENEQFF
TRBV20-1,TRBJ1-5,TRBD1,CSATEAGTGDQPQHF
TRBV7-2,TRBJ1-2,TRBD1,CASSPGTVYGYTF
TRBV5-1,TRBJ2-5,.,CASSSYDSLQETQYF
TRBV6-2/TRBV6-3,TRBJ1-1,.,CASTSYTGMNTEAFF
TRBV12-3/TRBV12-4,TRBJ2-1,.,CASSPEMVTYNEQFF
TRBV5-4,TRBJ2-7,TRBD1,CASSRNRGSFYEQYF
TRBV7-3,TRBJ1-1,.,CASSFIIGCDMNTEAFF
TRBV11-1,TRBJ2-7,.,CASTADGASYEQYF
TRBV6-2/TRBV6-3,TRBJ1-1,TRBD1,CASRIRDRGSKAEAFF
TRBV3-1,TRBJ1-4,.,CASSQDGTGRKLFF
TRBV7-2,TRBJ2-5,.,CASSSRSGYNEQYF
TRBV20-1,TRBJ2-1,.,CSARGTEYRSYNEQFF
TRBV14,TRBJ1-2,.,CASSQDGAGRSYGYTF
TRBV10-3,TRBJ2-1,TRBD2,CAISGSLAGGYNERFF
TRBV29-1,TRBJ1-2,.,CSVVESIQRYTF
TRBV4-2,TRBJ2-3,.,CASSPEYWSTDTQYF
TRBV2,TRBJ1-6,.,CASLQDEKYNSPLHF
TRBV20-1,TRBJ2-4,TRBD1,CSARDHRGEYREQYF
TRBV20-1,TRBJ1-1,.,CSAGPADTEAFF
TRBV5-1,TRBJ2-3,.,CASSLTGLEDTQYF
TRBV20-1,TRBJ1-2,TRBD1,CSARTGIYGYTF
TRBV7-9,TRBJ1-2,.,CASSLGSGRVYGYTF
TRBV5-1,TRBJ1-2,TRBD1,CASSLGKVTGTVDGYTF
TRBV7-9,TRBJ1-5,TRBD1,CASSLAETGYQPQHF
TRBV6-5,TRBJ1-6,TRBD1,CASRGQGNNSPLHF
TRBV13,TRBJ1-2,.,CASSLGRSTVNYGYTF
TRBV6-1,.,TRBD1,CASAGTGYEQYF
TRBV9,TRBJ2-1,.,CASSAQTRYNEQFF
TRBV5-5,TRBJ2-3,.,CASSLEVFGTDTQYF
TRBV20-1,TRBJ2-1,.,CSASGGYYNEQFF
TRBV10-3,TRBJ1-1,.,CAIRGPSGTEAFF
TRBV20-1,TRBJ2-3,.,CSASRGDPSSDTQYF
TRBV6-6,TRBJ2-1,TRBD2,CASSYSAGGFNEQFF
TRBV6-2/TRBV6-3,TRBJ2-1,TRBD1,CASSSRRGQGLNEQFF
TRBV7-9,TRBJ2-5,.,CASSLGGRAGGETQYF
TRBV5-1,TRBJ1-1,.,CASSPGEGQNTEAFF
TRBV7-2,TRBJ1-1,.,CASSLGPAGNVFTEAFF
TRBV7-2,TRBJ1-5,.,CASSLKETWGNRGNQPQHF
TRBV20-1,TRBJ2-7,TRBD2,CSARTSGGGYEQYF
TRBV20-1,TRBJ1-2,.,CSARGVDFYGYTF
TRBV13,TRBJ2-3,.,CASSSLAGITDTQYF
TRBV7-6,TRBJ2-3,TRBD1,CASSLADRGTDTQYF
TRBV6-5,TRBJ1-4,.,CASSYGQFNEKLFF
TRBV20-1,TRBJ2-1,.,CSASTPGTLANSDYNEQFF
TRBV7-9,TRBJ2-3,.,CASSRASTDTQYF